These 32 T cell receptor beta chains were all obtained from the same sample, sequenced in a study of blood T cell repertoires in COVID-19. Produced via immunoSEQ multiplex PCR; TCRdb's table is partial and in-frame only. The sample has roughly 320,000 clones; almost 85% are singletons. Sequencing input: peripheral blood. These receptor sequences come from a human donor in a cohort sampled during active COVID-19.

The V and J genes are TRBV6-5 and TRBJ1-1, with D perhaps TRBD1 (6 bases). The ends were cut back, 5 bases at V and 4 bases at J, with 17 bases in the middle. The CDR3 has 15 amino acids. Germline V lookup: CDR1 MNHEY, CDR2 SVGAGI. CDR3 sequence reads: CASSRGGGGGTEAFF. In nucleotides, the CDR3 is TGTGCCAGCAGTCGCGGAGGGGGGGGAGGCACTGAAGCTTTCTTT.

The chain employs TRBV2 and TRBJ2-7, with TRBD1 matching 9 bases. CDR3 length: 15 residues. The V gene end was trimmed by 6 bases and the J gene end by 3 bases; junction bases not matched to a gene: 9. CDR1 is SNHLY and CDR2 is FYNNEI in the germline V gene. DNA for the CDR3: TGTGCCAGCAGCGCAACCGGGACAGGGCGCTACGAGCAGTACTTC. Protein product: CASSATGTGRYEQYF.

This chain joins TRBV7-2 and TRBJ1-5, with TRBD1 identical over 8 bases. Trimming removed 5 bases from V and 6 bases from J; junction bases left unmatched: 12. The CDR3 is 16 amino acids. CDR1 and CDR2 from the germline V gene are SGHTA and FQGNSA. CDR3 in DNA: TGTGCCAGCAGCCTCGGCATGGACAGGGAATTTCAGCCCCAGCATTTT. This translates into CASSLGMDREFQPQHF.

This chain links TRBV10-1 with TRBJ1-1; D might be TRBD1 (6 bases). The V gene lost 5 bases and the J gene lost 1 base, with 11 bases spanning the gap. This CDR3 contains 14 residues. Germline V gene sequence: CDR1 WNHNN, CDR2 SYGVQD (reference sequence). The DNA of the CDR3 is TGCGCCAGCAGTATTGGACAGAAGAACACTGAAGCTTTCTTT. Protein product: CASSIGQKNTEAFF.

The CDR3 region is CASSLLSGRNTIYF. In DNA, the CDR3 is TGTGCCAGCAGCCTCTTAAGCGGGAGGAACACCATATATTTT. This chain uses TRBV3-1 (or the pseudogene TRBV3-2) with TRBJ1-3; D not certain. Germline CDR1 reads LGHDT; CDR2 reads YNNKEL (reference sequence). V was shortened by 4 bases and J by 7 bases, with 14 bases between the two germline ends. The CDR3 runs to 14 residues.

This rearrangement joins TRBV30 to TRBJ1-1; weak D call: TRBD1 (5 bases). V gave up 3 bases and J gave up 0 bases, with 17 bases separating them. The CDR3 has 16 amino acids. CDR1 and CDR2 (germline): GTSNPN, SVGIG (reference sequence). The CDR3 region has the DNA TGTGCCTGGAGCCCCCTACGGGGGTTAATGAACACTGAAGCTTTCTTT. This translates into CAWSPLRGLMNTEAFF.

V usage is TRBV6-5 and J usage is TRBJ1-1; D is undetermined. Trimming cost V 2 bases and J 1 base, with 8 bases left between them. CDR3 size: 14 residues. The germline V gene encodes CDR1 MNHEY and CDR2 SVGAGI. The CDR3 here is CASSYTSRNTEAFF. The CDR3, as DNA: TGTGCCAGCAGTTACACATCCCGGAACACTGAAGCTTTCTTT.

Only one count was recorded for this clone. The chain recombines TRBV14 with TRBJ2-7; a possible D gene is TRBD2 (6 bases). CDR3 length: 13 residues. Trimming removed 4 bases at V and 5 bases at J, with 12 bases between. Germline CDR1 and CDR2: SGHDN and FVKESK. This chain's CDR3 is CASSPRGFDEQYF. The CDR3 coding sequence is TGTGCCAGCAGCCCCCGGGGGTTTGACGAGCAGTACTTC.

The chain employs TRBV28 and TRBJ2-7, with D possibly matching TRBD1 (5 bases). Germline V gene lookup returns CDR1 MDHEN and CDR2 SYDVKM. Trimming took 1 base from V and 5 from J, leaving 9 bases between them. This CDR3 has 13 residues. The CDR3 nucleotides read TGTGCCAGCAGTTTATCAGGGTTCGACGAGCAGTACTTC. Its translation: CASSLSGFDEQYF.

The chain links TRBV5-1 to TRBJ2-7; a possible D gene is TRBD1 (6 bases). The CDR3 has 15 amino acids. Germline V CDR1 and CDR2: SGHRS, YFSETQ. Trimming stripped 2 bases from V and 2 bases from J, with 14 bases between. CDR3 region: CASSFEGVRTYEQYF. The CDR3, as DNA: TGCGCCAGCAGCTTTGAGGGGGTACGGACCTACGAGCAGTACTTC.

This clone was recorded a few times. The J gene is TRBJ2-6, the V gene TRBV2; D unresolved. The CDR3 spans 14 residues. CDR1 is SNHLY and CDR2 is FYNNEI in the germline V gene. Trimming cost V 4 bases and J 4 bases, with 8 bases left between them. The CDR3 DNA follows: TGTGCCAGCAGTGGAGTGATCGGGGCCAACGTCCTGACTTTC. Translating gives CASSGVIGANVLTF.

The CDR3 protein is CASAIYEQFF. The CDR3 DNA is TGTGCCAGCGCCATCTATGAGCAGTTCTTC. The rearrangement joins TRBV7-9 to TRBJ2-1; unclear D gene. The CDR3 spans 10 residues. V was clipped by 8 bases and J by 8 bases, with 7 bases between them. Germline V gene data show CDR1 as SEHNR and CDR2 as FQNEAQ (reference sequence).

V is TRBV25-1 and J is TRBJ1-4; the D gene is possibly TRBD1 (5 bases). The germline CDR1 and CDR2 sequences are MGHDK and SYGVNS. The length of the CDR3 is 16 residues. V was trimmed by 7 bases and J by 1 base, leaving 16 bases between them. The DNA for the CDR3 is TGTGCCAGCACGACACACACAGGAGAAACTAATGAAAAACTGTTTTTT. It specifies CASTTHTGETNEKLFF.

This clone was counted only a few times. This chain uses TRBV20-1 with TRBJ1-4; D might be TRBD1 (5 bases). Per the germline V gene, CDR1 is DFQATT and CDR2 is SNEGSKA (reference sequence). The V end was cut by 7 bases, the J end by 6 bases, with 9 bases between. The CDR3 is 11 amino acids. The CDR3 nucleotides are TGCAGTGGACAGTTTGATGAAAAACTGTTTTTT. Amino acids: CSGQFDEKLFF.

The rearrangement uses TRBV24-1 and TRBJ1-2, with TRBD1 matching over 12 bases. The length of the CDR3 is 13 residues. CDR1 is KGHDR and CDR2 is SFDVKD in the germline V gene. V was clipped by 6 bases and J by 7 bases; unmatched bases: 2. CDR3 in DNA: TGTGCCACCAGTCCGGGACAGGGGGCTGGCTACACCTTC. Translation: CATSPGQGAGYTF.

The J gene is TRBJ2-7, the V gene TRBV9; possible D gene TRBD1, 6 bases. The V and J ends lost 0 bases and 7 bases respectively, with 14 bases between them. The CDR3 extends over 14 amino acids. Germline V gene data show CDR1 as SGDLS and CDR2 as YYNGEE. The CDR3 sequence is CASSVGGTMREQYF. In DNA, the CDR3 is TGTGCCAGCAGCGTAGGAGGGACAATGCGAGAGCAGTACTTC.

This chain uses TRBV18 with TRBJ2-3; D ambiguous. V lost 0 bases to trimming and J lost 6 bases, with 7 bases between them. Germline assignment: CDR1 KGHSH and CDR2 LQKENI. The CDR3 spans 13 residues. For the CDR3, the DNA is TGTGCCAGCTCACCACCTTCTTTGGATACGCAGTATTTT. The encoded protein is CASSPPSLDTQYF.

The count of this clone is one. Distinct nucleotide sequences in the sample also encode this CDR3. V and J are TRBV30 and TRBJ1-4, with no clear D. Deletions cut 0 bases from V and 4 bases from J, with 6 bases between. The CDR3 has 13 amino acids. CDR1 GTSNPN and CDR2 SVGIG come from the germline V gene (reference sequence). CDR3 region: CAWSVDSNEKLFF. The CDR3 DNA reads as TGTGCCTGGAGTGTAGATAGTAATGAAAAACTGTTTTTT.

CDR3 DNA: TGTGCCAGCAGGATCAATGGACAGGGACAAGCTTTCTTT. This encodes CASRINGQGQAFF. This rearrangement joins TRBV12-3 or TRBV12-4 to TRBJ1-1; 8 nucleotides match TRBD1. Losses at the gene ends were 6 bases for V and 9 bases for J; bases not matched to a gene: 9. The CDR3 has 13 residues.

The rearrangement uses TRBV2 and TRBJ2-3; weak D call: TRBD2 (5 bases). This CDR3 comprises 14 residues. Trimming pared 6 bases from V and 2 bases from J, leaving 12 bases between. Germline V CDR1 and CDR2: SNHLY, FYNNEI. The CDR3 DNA follows: TGTGCCAGCAGCGAGCGGACCTACACAGATACGCAGTATTTT. It yields the protein CASSERTYTDTQYF.

V gene TRBV5-1 combines with J gene TRBJ2-7; TRBD2 aligns across 8 bases. Trimming removed 0 bases from V and 6 bases from J; junction bases left unmatched: 8. The CDR3 runs to 15 residues. CDR1 SGHRS and CDR2 YFSETQ come from the germline V gene. The chain's CDR3 is CASSLGTSGGAEQYF. CDR3 coding DNA: TGCGCCAGCAGCTTGGGGACTTCGGGGGGGGCCGAGCAGTACTTC.

The chain recombines TRBV7-8 with TRBJ2-1; 7 positions match TRBD2. This CDR3 comprises 15 residues. V shed 7 bases and J 2 bases; nucleotides not matched to a gene: 8. CDR1 and CDR2 (germline): SGHVS, FQNEAQ. CDR3 residues: CASTPRGTTYNEQFF. CDR3 DNA: TGTGCCAGCACCCCGCGGGGGACTACCTACAATGAGCAGTTCTTC.

The gene calls are TRBV18 and TRBJ2-7, with D possibly being TRBD1 (6 bases). Germline V CDR1 and CDR2: KGHSH, LQKENI. Trimming removed 3 bases at V and 2 bases at J, with 14 bases between. This CDR3 is 15 amino acids long. CDR3 DNA sequence: TGTGCCAGCTCACCTATGAGACAGGACACCTACGAGCAGTACTTC. Residues: CASSPMRQDTYEQYF.

V is TRBV14 and J is TRBJ2-5; 8 bases are a match to TRBD2. The CDR3 is made up of 13 amino acids. J was trimmed by 3 bases and V by 4 bases; bases with no gene match: 1. Germline V lookup: CDR1 SGHDN, CDR2 FVKESK. The CDR3 coding sequence is TGTGCCAGCAGCCGTAGCGGGAAAGAGACCCAGTACTTC. Translation gives CASSRSGKETQYF.

The genes are TRBV5-4 and TRBJ2-7, with 7 bases matching TRBD2. Trimming at V came to 5 bases and at J to 0 bases, leaving 5 bases not matched to a gene. The CDR3 is made up of 14 amino acids. Germline V CDR1 and CDR2: SGHNT, YYREEE (reference sequence). As DNA, the CDR3 is TGTGCCAGCAGTCCAGCGGGGAGCTCCTACGAGCAGTACTTC. Its protein is CASSPAGSSYEQYF.

This chain joins TRBV19 and TRBJ1-1, with TRBD1 matching over 7 bases. CDR1 is LNHDA and CDR2 is SQIVND in the germline V gene (reference sequence). This CDR3 is 16 amino acids long. V lost 9 bases to trimming and J lost 3 bases; unmatched junction nucleotides: 16. DNA of the CDR3: TGTGCCAGCTGTGCTGATCCGGGACAGTGTTACACTGAAGCTTTCTTT. It translates to CASCADPGQCYTEAFF.

V is TRBV30 and J is TRBJ1-1; D not resolved. The CDR3 spans 14 residues. Germline V gene sequence: CDR1 GTSNPN, CDR2 SVGIG (reference sequence). Trimming took off 2 bases at V and 1 base at J, with 11 bases between the two ends. This CDR3 reads CAWSKSGGNTEAFF. The CDR3 coding sequence is TGTGCCTGGAGTAAGTCAGGTGGGAACACTGAAGCTTTCTTT.

This chain links TRBV9 with TRBJ2-7, with TRBD2 as a possible D gene (5 bases). Trimming stripped 0 bases from V and 0 bases from J, with 7 bases between. The germline V gene encodes CDR1 SGDLS and CDR2 YYNGEE. The CDR3 consists of 14 residues. The CDR3 region has the DNA TGTGCCAGCAGCGTAGGTGAGGGCTCCTACGAGCAGTACTTC. As protein: CASSVGEGSYEQYF.

The chain recombines TRBV5-4 with TRBJ2-3; 11 nucleotides line up with TRBD2. CDR1 is SGHNT, CDR2 YYREEE, per germline (reference sequence). V dropped 4 bases and J dropped 1; count of bases not matched to a gene: 5. This CDR3 has 16 amino acids. CDR3 amino acids: CASSVPGLAGTDTQYF. Here the CDR3 DNA reads TGTGCCAGCAGCGTACCGGGACTAGCGGGCACAGATACGCAGTATTTT.

This rearrangement joins TRBV5-1 to TRBJ1-2, with D hard to call. V shed 1 base and J shed 1 base, with 8 bases lying between them. The CDR3 consists of 14 residues. Germline V CDR1 and CDR2: SGHRS, YFSETQ. The CDR3 is CASSLSQSNYGYTF. Written as DNA, the CDR3 is TGCGCCAGCAGCTTGTCACAGAGTAACTATGGCTACACCTTC. Complete variable domain (other parts from reference TRBV5-1 and TRBJ1-2): KAGVTQTPRYLIKTRGQQVTLSCSPISGHRSVSWYQQTPGQGLQFLFEYFSETQRNKGNFPGRFSGRQFSNSRSEMNVSTLELGDSALYLCASSLSQSNYGYTFGSGTRLTVV.

This clone appeared many times. This chain links TRBV5-4 with TRBJ2-1; D may be TRBD1 (5 bases). Trimming pared 3 bases from V and 9 bases from J, leaving 19 bases between. The V gene's germline CDR1 is SGHNT and CDR2 YYREEE (reference sequence). CDR3 length: 15 residues. CDR3 sequence (DNA): TGTGCCAGCAGCTATACATCGAGGCAGGGCGGTGAGCAGTTCTTC. Its translation: CASSYTSRQGGEQFF.

The V and J genes are TRBV30 and TRBJ2-1; D remains unclear. Germline V gene sequence: CDR1 GTSNPN, CDR2 SVGIG (reference sequence). V was cut by 1 base and J by 6 bases, with 7 bases left in between. CDR3 length: 12 amino acids. CDR3 DNA: TGTGCCTGGAGTGATTTCAGCAATGAGCAGTTCTTC. This sequence encodes CAWSDFSNEQFF.